A single sample gave rise to the 9 T cell receptor beta chains below, sequenced in a study of blood T cell repertoires in COVID-19. Generated by immunoSEQ multiplex PCR, the TCRdb table keeps only in-frame clones and is missing some. The sample holds 85,000 to 110,000 clones, about 91% seen once. The material sequenced was peripheral blood. Receptors were obtained from a human donor in a cohort sampled during active COVID-19.

J is TRBJ2-7 and V is TRBV7-9; 8 bases are shared with TRBD1. The V gene end was trimmed by 4 bases and the J gene end by 3 bases; junction bases not matched to a gene: 8. The CDR3 is made up of 15 amino acids. From germline, CDR1 is SEHNR and CDR2 FQNEAQ (reference sequence). As DNA, the CDR3 is TGTGCCAGCAGCTCGACGACAGGGGTGGTCTACGAGCAGTACTTC. Its protein is CASSSTTGVVYEQYF.

The chain employs TRBV9 and TRBJ2-4, with a possible D match to TRBD2 (7 bases). With 0 bases removed from V and 5 bases from J, the gap between germline ends came to 9 bases. This CDR3 has 14 residues. The V gene's germline CDR1 is SGDLS and CDR2 YYNGEE. The CDR3 bases are TGTGCCAGCAGCGTAGCGGGGGGCGAAAACATTCAGTACTTC. Its translation: CASSVAGGENIQYF. The entire variable domain, with the rest obtained from reference TRBV9 and TRBJ2-4, is as follows: DSGVTQTPKHLITATGQRVTLRCSPRSGDLSVYWYQQSLDQGLQFLIQYYNGEERAKGNILERFSAQQFPDLHSELNLSSLELGDSALYFCASSVAGGENIQYFGAGTRLSVL.

The chain joins TRBV11-2 to TRBJ1-2, with TRBD1 as a possible D gene (5 bases). The CDR3 consists of 13 residues. V lost 1 base, J lost 6 bases, and 9 bases lay in between. Germline CDR1 SGHAT, CDR2 FQNNGV. CDR3 residues: CASSLGTRDGYTF. The CDR3 DNA is TGTGCCAGCAGCTTAGGGACAAGGGATGGCTACACCTTC.

This rearrangement joins TRBV10-2 to TRBJ2-3, with D perhaps matching TRBD1 (7 bases). Looked up from germline, CDR1 is WSHSY and CDR2 is SAAADI. The CDR3 spans 14 residues. Between the trimmed V and J ends, which lost 5 bases and 4 bases, there was a span of 13 bases. This CDR3 reads CASSLQGGADTQYF. The CDR3 nucleotides read TGCGCCAGCAGTCTCCAGGGGGGTGCAGATACGCAGTATTTT.

V gene TRBV3-1 (or the pseudogene TRBV3-2) combines with J gene TRBJ1-6; D might be TRBD1 (6 bases). Trimming took off 4 bases at V and 7 bases at J, with 8 bases between the two ends. The CDR3 loop spans 13 amino acids. The germline CDR1 and CDR2 sequences are LGHDT and YNNKEL (reference sequence). CDR3: CASSLQGNSPLHF. In DNA form, the CDR3 reads TGTGCCAGCAGCCTCCAGGGGAATTCACCCCTCCACTTT.

V gene TRBV12-5 combines with J gene TRBJ2-5; perhaps TRBD2 as D (6 bases). The CDR3 sequence is 15 residues long. The ends were cut back, 1 base at V and 3 bases at J, with 12 bases in the middle. Germline V gene lookup returns CDR1 LGHNT and CDR2 FRNRAP. The CDR3, as DNA: TGTGCTAGTGGTTTGGGAGAGACTAGAAAAGAGACCCAGTACTTC. Residues: CASGLGETRKETQYF.

This rearrangement joins TRBV6-1 to TRBJ1-4, with TRBD1 identical over 10 bases. The CDR3 length is 15 residues. Germline lookup yields CDR1 MNHNS and CDR2 SASEGT. J was trimmed by 7 bases and V by 1 base; bases with no gene match: 3. DNA for the CDR3: TGTGCCAGCAGTGAAGGGACAGGGGGAGGTGAAAAACTGTTTTTT. Encoded protein: CASSEGTGGGEKLFF.

V and J are TRBV15 and TRBJ1-1, with D maybe TRBD1 (6 bases). The CDR3 extends over 13 amino acids. V was shortened by 6 bases and J by 2 bases, with 10 bases between the two germline ends. CDR1 LNHNV and CDR2 YYDKDF come from the germline V gene (reference sequence). CDR3 region: CATSDRINTEAFF. In nucleotides, the CDR3 is TGTGCCACCAGTGACAGGATTAACACTGAAGCTTTCTTT. The entire variable domain, with the rest obtained from reference TRBV15 and TRBJ1-1, is as follows: DAMVIQNPRYQVTQFGKPVTLSCSQTLNHNVMYWYQQKSSQAPKLLFHYYDKDFNNEADTPDNFQSRRPNTSFCFLDIRSPGLGDTAMYLCATSDRINTEAFFGQGTRLTVV.

The chain employs TRBV4-1 and TRBJ2-3, with D unresolved. Per germline, CDR1 MGHRA and CDR2 YSYEKL. The CDR3 contains 17 residues. The V gene lost 0 bases and the J gene lost 6 bases, with 19 bases spanning the gap. The CDR3 protein is CASSQERWSMRPDTQYF. CDR3 sequence (DNA): TGCGCCAGCAGCCAAGAGAGGTGGTCCATGAGGCCCGATACGCAGTATTTT.